The 3 T cell receptor beta chains below come from one sample, sequenced in a study of post-analysis software for immune sequencing data. Study results and caveats: Patients showed TRBV5-6, TRBV5-1 and TRBV20-1 among several TRBV segments more frequent than in controls.

Sequencing libraries made from TCR beta cDNA carried unique molecular identifiers. In TCRdb, the PCR reads were re-called with MiXCR into one record per CDR3 protein. The repertoire holds some 890,000 distinct CDR3 sequences, with roughly 50% as singletons. For these TCRs, the target antigens are not known. Sequencing was performed on blood. These receptors all come from a girl aged 10-17 years with multiple sclerosis.

This clonotype was observed a single time. The CDR3 bases are TGTGCCAGCAGCTTTTACACAGTACTCGATGGCTACACCTTC. Translation: CASSFYTVLDGYTF. The chain is built from TRBV5-5 and TRBJ1-2; D is unclear. Trimming took off 2 bases at V and 6 bases at J, with 14 bases between the two ends. Germline V gene lookup returns CDR1 SGHKS and CDR2 YYEKEE (reference sequence). The CDR3 loop spans 14 amino acids.

This clonotype has just a few counts. The V call is TRBV12-3 or TRBV12-4, the J call TRBJ2-1; D uncertain. Between the trimmed V and J ends, which lost 5 bases and 0 bases, there was a span of 8 bases. The CDR3 covers 14 residues. This CDR3 reads CASSPRSSYNEQFF. CDR3 DNA: TGTGCCAGCAGTCCCCGGTCCTCCTACAATGAGCAGTTCTTC.

This clonotype has more than one count but fewer than ten. This chain connects TRBV4-1 to TRBJ2-5; TRBD2 matches 14 bases. The CDR3 contains 17 residues. Germline-derived CDR1 and CDR2 are MGHRA and YSYEKL. J was trimmed by 5 bases and V by 0 bases; bases with no gene match: 5. CDR3 loop: CASSQDPRLAGGETQYF. The CDR3 region has the DNA TGCGCCAGCAGCCAAGATCCCAGACTAGCGGGAGGGGAGACCCAGTACTTC.